This record covers a single T cell receptor beta chain. Its antigen is still unknown. The isolated RNA, all of it, was reverse transcribed, so expressed TCRB transcripts were what got sequenced. Measured with immunoSEQ multiplex PCR; TCRdb has only the in-frame clones, and not every one. The sample gives a few hundred thousand clones, roughly an eighth of which show up once; about 0.01% is in the top ten. This record belongs to a study of beta chain features in type 1 diabetes. The study, taken as a whole, reports: There were fewer insertions and more deletions at the VDJ junctions of type 1 diabetes patients. Type 1 diabetes patients showed a moderate but significant shortening of TCRB CDR3s in all four CD4+ subsets.

Trimming removed 2 bases at V and 11 bases at J, with 15 bases between. CDR1 is MGHDK, CDR2 SYGVNS, per germline. CDR3 length: 13 residues. The source material was naive CD4+ T cells from blood. The clonotype comes from a woman aged 18-29 years with type 1 diabetes. This chain uses TRBV25-1 with TRBJ1-1, with TRBD1 as a possible D gene (5 bases). This CDR3 is CASSERLGPRAFF. CDR3 coding DNA: TGTGCCAGCAGTGAACGGTTGGGGCCCCGGGCTTTCTTT.